The 11 T cell receptor beta chains in this list originate from one sample, sequenced in a study of T-cell reconstitution after alpha-beta-depleted transplantation in children. Unique molecular identifiers were incorporated into the prepared TCRbeta library. TCRdb analysed the PCR reads with MiXCR anew, one entry per CDR3 protein. The profile shows 800,000 to 1,000,000 distinct CDR3 sequences, about 26% of them singletons. The material sequenced was PBMCs, mostly from graft donor cells, taken 360 days after TCRalphabeta/CD19-depleted stem cell transplant. The source of these receptors is a boy under two years old who had a stem cell transplant for SCID, so the T cells may come from the graft donor.

The chain recombines TRBV12-3 or TRBV12-4 with TRBJ2-5, with 7 bases lining up with TRBD1. V was pared by 6 bases and J by 7 bases, with 8 bases of the junction left unmatched. The CDR3 is 13 amino acids. The CDR3, as DNA: TGTGCCAGCAGGCCAGACAGGGTCGGGACCCAGTACTTC. It encodes CASRPDRVGTQYF.

The DNA of the CDR3 is TGTGCCAGCAGTGCCTATTGGACAGGCCCTAATGAAAAACTGTTTTTT. Protein sequence: CASSAYWTGPNEKLFF. This chain joins TRBV12-3 or TRBV12-4 and TRBJ1-4; TRBD1 aligns across 7 bases. This CDR3 spans 16 amino acids. Trimming took 5 bases from V and 3 from J; bases not matched to a gene: 9.

This sequence joins TRBV5-1 and TRBJ2-1; 14 nucleotides line up with TRBD2. The CDR3 is made up of 18 amino acids. The J segment lost 1 base and the V segment lost 4 bases, leaving 7 bases of the junction unmatched. Germline CDR1 SGHRS, CDR2 YFSETQ. CDR3 nucleotides: TGCGCCAGCAGCCCATGGACTAGCGGGGGGCAATCCTACAATGAGCAGTTCTTC. Translated, it gives CASSPWTSGGQSYNEQFF.

The V call is TRBV12-3 or TRBV12-4, the J call TRBJ2-7; D may be TRBD1 (6 bases). Trimming took off 3 bases at V and 3 bases at J, with 15 bases between the two ends. The CDR3 runs to 15 residues. CDR3 loop: CASSFTGHLFYEQYF. DNA of the CDR3: TGTGCCAGCAGTTTTACGGGACACTTATTCTACGAGCAGTACTTC.

CDR3 in amino acids: CASRQLAGGSNEQFF. The CDR3 DNA reads TGTGCCAGCAGGCAGCTAGCGGGGGGCTCCAATGAGCAGTTCTTC. This chain connects TRBV12-3 or TRBV12-4 to TRBJ2-1, with 11 bases that match TRBD2. CDR3 length: 15 residues. V gave up 6 bases and J gave up 6 bases; unmatched junction bases: 7.

V is TRBV4-2 and J is TRBJ2-5; TRBD2 is a possible D gene (7 bases). CDR3 length: 16 residues. Germline loops: CDR1 LGHNA, CDR2 YNFKEQ. Trimming removed 0 bases from V and 4 bases from J, with 15 bases in between. In nucleotides, the CDR3 is TGTGCCAGCAGCCAAGATAAAGGGGGGGGCCGAGAGACCCAGTACTTC. The encoded protein is CASSQDKGGGRETQYF.

The V gene is TRBV20-1, the J gene TRBJ1-1; no clear D. The CDR3 is 14 residues long. Per germline, CDR1 DFQATT and CDR2 SNEGSKA (reference sequence). V dropped 0 bases and J dropped 0 bases, with 8 bases sitting between them. CDR3 amino acids: CSARERVMNTEAFF. In nucleotides, the CDR3 is TGCAGTGCTAGAGAGAGGGTTATGAACACTGAAGCTTTCTTT.

V is TRBV19 and J is TRBJ2-5, with D maybe TRBD2 (5 bases). The CDR3 length is 15 residues. V shed 7 bases and J shed 5 bases, with 20 bases lying between them. Germline V gene lookup returns CDR1 LNHDA and CDR2 SQIVND (reference sequence). The CDR3 here is CASMPVSAGGETQYF. The CDR3 DNA follows: TGTGCCAGTATGCCGGTATCGGCGGGTGGGGAGACCCAGTACTTC.

This clonotype appeared a few times. The genes are TRBV4-1 and TRBJ2-2; no definite D call. CDR1 MGHRA and CDR2 YSYEKL come from the germline V gene. Trimming took 0 bases from V and 0 from J, leaving 14 bases between them. The CDR3 has 18 amino acids. The CDR3 is CASSQEYAGRPNTGELFF. The CDR3 DNA reads as TGCGCCAGCAGCCAAGAATATGCAGGCCGTCCGAACACCGGGGAGCTGTTTTTT.

This clonotype was counted a few times. J is TRBJ2-5 and V is TRBV15; weak D call: TRBD1 (6 bases). CDR1 and CDR2 from the germline V gene are LNHNV and YYDKDF (reference sequence). The CDR3 contains 15 residues. The ends were cut back, 0 bases at V and 4 bases at J, with 12 bases in the middle. The CDR3 is CATSRDQGSGETQYF. DNA of the CDR3: TGTGCCACCAGCAGAGATCAGGGGAGCGGAGAGACCCAGTACTTC. Full variable domain (rest looked up from reference TRBV15 and TRBJ2-5): DAMVIQNPRYQVTQFGKPVTLSCSQTLNHNVMYWYQQKSSQAPKLLFHYYDKDFNNEADTPDNFQSRRPNTSFCFLDIRSPGLGDTAMYLCATSRDQGSGETQYFGPGTRLLVL.

The chain links TRBV12-3 or TRBV12-4 to TRBJ1-3; D might be TRBD1 (6 bases). The CDR3 totals 16 residues. Trimming took 3 bases from V and 4 from J, leaving 16 bases between them. The CDR3 here is CASSFAGGAKGNTIYF. CDR3 bases: TGTGCCAGCAGTTTCGCGGGGGGGGCAAAAGGAAACACCATATATTTT.